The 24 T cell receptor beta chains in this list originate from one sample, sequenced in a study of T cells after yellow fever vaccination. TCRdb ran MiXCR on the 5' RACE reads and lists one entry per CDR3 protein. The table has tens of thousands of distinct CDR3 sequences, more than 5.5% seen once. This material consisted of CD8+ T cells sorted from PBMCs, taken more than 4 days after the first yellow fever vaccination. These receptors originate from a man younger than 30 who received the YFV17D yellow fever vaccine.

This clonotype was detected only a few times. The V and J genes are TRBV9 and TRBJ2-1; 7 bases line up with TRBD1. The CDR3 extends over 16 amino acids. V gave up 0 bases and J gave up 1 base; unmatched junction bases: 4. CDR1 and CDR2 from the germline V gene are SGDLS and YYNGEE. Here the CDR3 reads CASSVGGGNSYNEQFF. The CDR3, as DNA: TGTGCCAGCAGCGTAGGAGGGGGCAATTCCTACAATGAGCAGTTCTTC.

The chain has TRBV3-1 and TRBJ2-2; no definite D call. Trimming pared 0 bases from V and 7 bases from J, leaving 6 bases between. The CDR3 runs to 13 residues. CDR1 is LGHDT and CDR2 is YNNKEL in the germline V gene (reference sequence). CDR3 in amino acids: CASSQDWDGELFF. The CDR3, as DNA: TGTGCCAGCAGCCAAGATTGGGACGGGGAGCTGTTTTTT.

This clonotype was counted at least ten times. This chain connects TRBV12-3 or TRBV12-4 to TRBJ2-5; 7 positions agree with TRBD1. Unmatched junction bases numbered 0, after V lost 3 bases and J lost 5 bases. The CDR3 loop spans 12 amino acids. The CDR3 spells CASSFRGETQYF. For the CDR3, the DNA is TGTGCCAGCAGTTTCAGGGGGGAGACCCAGTACTTC.

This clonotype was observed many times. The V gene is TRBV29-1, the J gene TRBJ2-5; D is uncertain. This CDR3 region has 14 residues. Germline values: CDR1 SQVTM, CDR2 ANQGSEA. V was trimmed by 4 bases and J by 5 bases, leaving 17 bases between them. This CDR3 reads CSVVYTSLPETQYF. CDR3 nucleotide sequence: TGCAGCGTTGTCTACACCTCCTTACCGGAGACCCAGTACTTC.

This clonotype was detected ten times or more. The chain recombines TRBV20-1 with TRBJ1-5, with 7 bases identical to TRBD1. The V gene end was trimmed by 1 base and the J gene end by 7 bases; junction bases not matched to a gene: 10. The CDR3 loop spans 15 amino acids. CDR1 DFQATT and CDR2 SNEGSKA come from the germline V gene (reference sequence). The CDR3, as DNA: TGCAGTGCTAGAGTAGGGAGGGGGCAAGGGCAGCCCCAGCATTTT. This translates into CSARVGRGQGQPQHF.

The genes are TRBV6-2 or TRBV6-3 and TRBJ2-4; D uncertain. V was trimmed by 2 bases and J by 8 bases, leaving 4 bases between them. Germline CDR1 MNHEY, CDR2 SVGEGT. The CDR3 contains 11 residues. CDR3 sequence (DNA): TGTGCCAGCAGTTACCGTGACATTCAGTACTTC. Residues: CASSYRDIQYF.

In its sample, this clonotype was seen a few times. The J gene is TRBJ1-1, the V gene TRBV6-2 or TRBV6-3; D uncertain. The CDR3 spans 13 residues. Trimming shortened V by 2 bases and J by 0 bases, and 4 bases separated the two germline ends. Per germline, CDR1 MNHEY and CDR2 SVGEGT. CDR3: CASSYVLNTEAFF. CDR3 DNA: TGTGCCAGCAGTTACGTCTTGAACACTGAAGCTTTCTTT.

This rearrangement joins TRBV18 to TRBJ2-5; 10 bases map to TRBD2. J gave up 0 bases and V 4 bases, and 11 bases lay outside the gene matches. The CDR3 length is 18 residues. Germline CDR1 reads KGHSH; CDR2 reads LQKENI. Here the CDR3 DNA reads TGTGCCAGCTCACTCCGTGTAGCGGGGGGCCTGTACCAAGAGACCCAGTACTTC. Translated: CASSLRVAGGLYQETQYF.

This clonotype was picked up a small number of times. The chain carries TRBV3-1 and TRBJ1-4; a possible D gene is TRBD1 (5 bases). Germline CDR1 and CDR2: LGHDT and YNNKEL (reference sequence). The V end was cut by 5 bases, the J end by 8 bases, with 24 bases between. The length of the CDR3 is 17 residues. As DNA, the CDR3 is TGTGCCAGCAGCACCTGGACCTCAGCGAGGCAGGGCGAAAAACTGTTTTTT. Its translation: CASSTWTSARQGEKLFF. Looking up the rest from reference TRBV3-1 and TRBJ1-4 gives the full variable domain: DTAVSQTPKYLVTQMGNDKSIKCEQNLGHDTMYWYKQDSKKFLKIMFSYNNKELIINETVPNRFSPKSPDKAHLNLHINSLELGDSAVYFCASSTWTSARQGEKLFFGSGTQLSVL.

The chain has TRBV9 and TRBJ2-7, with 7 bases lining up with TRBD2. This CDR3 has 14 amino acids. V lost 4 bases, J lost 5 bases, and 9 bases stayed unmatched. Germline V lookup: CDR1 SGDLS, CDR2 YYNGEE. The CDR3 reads CASSPGLGIHEQYF. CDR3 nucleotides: TGTGCCAGCAGCCCCGGACTAGGTATCCACGAGCAGTACTTC.

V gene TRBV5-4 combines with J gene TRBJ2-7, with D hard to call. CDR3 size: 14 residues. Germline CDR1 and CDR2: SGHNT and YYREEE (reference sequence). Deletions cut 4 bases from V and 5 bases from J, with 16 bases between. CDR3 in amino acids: CASSPVGPGNEQYF. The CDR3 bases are TGTGCCAGCAGCCCGGTTGGACCAGGCAACGAGCAGTACTTC.

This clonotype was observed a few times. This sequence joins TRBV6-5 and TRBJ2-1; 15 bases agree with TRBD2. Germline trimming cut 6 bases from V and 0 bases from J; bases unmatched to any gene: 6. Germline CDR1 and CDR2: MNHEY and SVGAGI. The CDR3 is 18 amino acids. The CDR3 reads CASSRTSGGGSSYNEQFF. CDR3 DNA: TGTGCCAGCAGCCGGACTAGCGGGGGGGGGAGCTCCTACAATGAGCAGTTCTTC.

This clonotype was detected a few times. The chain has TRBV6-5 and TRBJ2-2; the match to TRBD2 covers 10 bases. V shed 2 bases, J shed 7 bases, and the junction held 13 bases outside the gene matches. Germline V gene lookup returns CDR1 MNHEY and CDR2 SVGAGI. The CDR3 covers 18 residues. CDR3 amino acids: CASSYPPSGGSRIGELFF. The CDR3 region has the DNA TGTGCCAGCAGTTACCCCCCTAGCGGGGGTTCCCGGATCGGGGAGCTGTTTTTT.

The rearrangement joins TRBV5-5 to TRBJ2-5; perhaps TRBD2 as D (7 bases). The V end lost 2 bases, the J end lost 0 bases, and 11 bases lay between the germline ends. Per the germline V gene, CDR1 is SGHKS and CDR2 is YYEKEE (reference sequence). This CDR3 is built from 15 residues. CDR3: CASSFDGGHQETQYF. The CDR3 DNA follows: TGTGCCAGCAGCTTTGACGGGGGGCACCAAGAGACCCAGTACTTC.

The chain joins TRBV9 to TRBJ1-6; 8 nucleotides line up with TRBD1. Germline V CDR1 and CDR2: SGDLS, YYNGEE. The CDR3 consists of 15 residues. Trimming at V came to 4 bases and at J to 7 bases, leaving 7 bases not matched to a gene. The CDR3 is CASSNGQGGNSPLHF. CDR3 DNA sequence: TGTGCCAGCAGCAACGGACAGGGAGGAAATTCACCCCTCCACTTT.

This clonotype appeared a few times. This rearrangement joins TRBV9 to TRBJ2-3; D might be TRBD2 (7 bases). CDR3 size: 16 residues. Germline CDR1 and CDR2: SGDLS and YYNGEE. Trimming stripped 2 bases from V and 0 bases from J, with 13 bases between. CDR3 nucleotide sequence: TGTGCCAGCAGCGTCGGGGGGCATACTAGCACAGATACGCAGTATTTT. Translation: CASSVGGHTSTDTQYF.

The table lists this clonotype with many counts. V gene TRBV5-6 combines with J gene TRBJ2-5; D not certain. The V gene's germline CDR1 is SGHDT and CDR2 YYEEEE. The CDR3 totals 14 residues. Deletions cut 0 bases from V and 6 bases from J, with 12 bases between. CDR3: CASSLDGQLQTQYF. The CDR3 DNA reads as TGTGCCAGCAGCTTGGACGGCCAGCTACAGACCCAGTACTTC.

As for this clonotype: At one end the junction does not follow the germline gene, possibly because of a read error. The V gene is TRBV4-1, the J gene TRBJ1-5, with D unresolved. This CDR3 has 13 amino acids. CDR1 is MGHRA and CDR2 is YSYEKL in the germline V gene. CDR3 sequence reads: CASSQEGNRPQHF. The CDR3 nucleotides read TGCGCCAGCAGCCAAGAAGGTAATCGGCCCCAGCATTTT.

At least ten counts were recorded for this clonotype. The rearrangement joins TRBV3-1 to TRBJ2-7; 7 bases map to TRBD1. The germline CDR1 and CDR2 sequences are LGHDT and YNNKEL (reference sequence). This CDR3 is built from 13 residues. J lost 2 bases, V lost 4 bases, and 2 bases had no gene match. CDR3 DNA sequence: TGTGCCAGCAGCCCAGGGGGAACCTACGAGCAGTACTTC. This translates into CASSPGGTYEQYF.

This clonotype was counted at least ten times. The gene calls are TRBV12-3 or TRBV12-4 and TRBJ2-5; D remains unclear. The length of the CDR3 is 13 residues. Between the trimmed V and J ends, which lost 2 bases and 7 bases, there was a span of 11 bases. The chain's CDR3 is CASSLTPYLTQYF. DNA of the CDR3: TGTGCCAGCAGTTTAACCCCTTATTTGACCCAGTACTTC.

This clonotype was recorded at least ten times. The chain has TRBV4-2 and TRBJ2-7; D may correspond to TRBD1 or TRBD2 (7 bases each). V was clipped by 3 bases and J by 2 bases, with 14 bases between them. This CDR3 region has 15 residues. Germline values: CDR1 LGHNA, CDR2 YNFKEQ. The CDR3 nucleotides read TGTGCCAGCAGCCAGGAGCAGGGGGGGACCTACGAGCAGTACTTC. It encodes CASSQEQGGTYEQYF.

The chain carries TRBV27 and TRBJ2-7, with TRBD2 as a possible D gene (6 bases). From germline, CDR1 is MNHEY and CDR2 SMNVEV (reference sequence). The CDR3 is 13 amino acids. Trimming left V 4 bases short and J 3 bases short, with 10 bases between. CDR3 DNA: TGTGCCAGCAGTTGGGGGGTCAACTACGAGCAGTACGTC. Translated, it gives CASSWGVNYEQYV.

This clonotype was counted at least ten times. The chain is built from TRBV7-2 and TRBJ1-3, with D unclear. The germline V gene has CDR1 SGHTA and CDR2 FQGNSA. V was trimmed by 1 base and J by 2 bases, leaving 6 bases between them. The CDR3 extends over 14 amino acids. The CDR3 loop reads CASSLVRAGNTIYF. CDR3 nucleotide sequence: TGTGCCAGCAGCTTAGTCCGGGCTGGAAACACCATATATTTT.

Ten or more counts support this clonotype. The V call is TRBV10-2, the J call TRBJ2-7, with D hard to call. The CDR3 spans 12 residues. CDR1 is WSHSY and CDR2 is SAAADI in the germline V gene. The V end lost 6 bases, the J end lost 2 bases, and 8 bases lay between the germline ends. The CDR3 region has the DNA TGCGCCAGCAGCGACCCCGCCTACGAGCAGTACTTC. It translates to CASSDPAYEQYF.